This section outlines one T cell receptor (beta chain) sequence together with its context. The data were produced by immunoSEQ multiplex PCR, yet TCRdb's version contains in-frame clones alone and is incomplete. The table records 140,000 or so clones, about 86% of them present only once. Trimming removed 8 bases from V and 3 bases from J, with 7 bases in between. This CDR3 is 11 amino acids long. The germline V gene encodes CDR1 MNHEY and CDR2 SVGAGI. This sample was included in a study of T cell responses to AZD1222 COVID-19 vaccine. This chain links TRBV6-5 with TRBJ1-1; no firm D call. The starting material was peripheral blood, obtained 28 days after the second AZD1222 dose. This receptor was identified in an adult who received the AZD1222 COVID-19 vaccine. CDR3 residues: CASPLYTEAFF. The CDR3 DNA reads TGTGCCAGCCCTTTATACACTGAAGCTTTCTTT.